These 15 T cell receptor beta chains were all obtained from the same sample, sequenced in a study of T cell changes during pregnancy in multiple sclerosis. Some clones are missing from TCRdb's copy, which holds only in-frame ones; the method was immunoSEQ multiplex PCR. This table has some 79,000 clones, around nine tenths appearing once. This specimen was CD4+ T cells from peripheral blood mononuclear cells, taken in the second trimester of pregnancy. The receptors derive from a female donor with multiple sclerosis, enrolled in a pregnancy study.

This clone is termed medium-sized. The V call is TRBV19, the J call TRBJ2-6; 7 bases line up with TRBD1. This CDR3 is built from 12 residues. With 8 bases clipped from V and 8 bases from J, the junction kept 3 bases outside the gene matches. Germline CDR1 and CDR2: LNHDA and SQIVND (reference sequence). CDR3 DNA sequence: TGTGCCAGTTCGACAGGGACCAACGTCCTGACTTTC. This translates into CASSTGTNVLTF.

The J gene is TRBJ1-1, the V gene TRBV30; D ambiguous. The CDR3 sequence is 13 residues long. CDR1 is GTSNPN and CDR2 is SVGIG in the germline V gene (reference sequence). V shed 2 bases and J shed 0 bases, with 7 bases lying between them. Here the CDR3 reads CAWSSQLNTEAFF. The CDR3 bases are TGTGCCTGGAGTTCTCAGTTGAACACTGAAGCTTTCTTT.

The V gene is TRBV19, the J gene TRBJ1-6, with D perhaps TRBD1 (6 bases). Trimming pared 3 bases from V and 6 bases from J, leaving 15 bases between. Germline values: CDR1 LNHDA, CDR2 SQIVND (reference sequence). The CDR3 is made up of 16 amino acids. CDR3 amino acids: CASSMTGQTINSPLHF. For the CDR3, the DNA is TGTGCCAGTAGTATGACAGGACAGACTATTAATTCACCCCTCCACTTT.

This chain connects TRBV6-1 to TRBJ1-1, with 7 bases aligning to TRBD1. V gave up 3 bases and J gave up 3 bases; unmatched junction bases: 7. The CDR3 loop spans 15 amino acids. Germline lookup yields CDR1 MNHNS and CDR2 SASEGT. Here the CDR3 DNA reads TGTGCCAGCAGTGACCTGACAGGGAAGGACACTGAAGCTTTCTTT. This codes for CASSDLTGKDTEAFF.

V usage is TRBV30 and J usage is TRBJ2-7; possible D gene TRBD2, 6 bases. Per germline, CDR1 GTSNPN and CDR2 SVGIG (reference sequence). V gave up 3 bases and J gave up 0 bases, with 15 bases separating them. The CDR3 runs 15 residues. Here the CDR3 reads CAWSALRGSSYEQYF. CDR3 in DNA: TGTGCCTGGAGCGCCCTGCGGGGAAGCTCCTACGAGCAGTACTTC.

V usage is TRBV11-2 and J usage is TRBJ1-6, with 7 nucleotides matching TRBD1. The CDR3 has 15 amino acids. The germline gives CDR1 SGHAT, CDR2 FQNNGV. V lost 1 base to trimming and J lost 12 bases; unmatched junction nucleotides: 9. The CDR3 here is CASSLGGGRDGPLHF. The CDR3 nucleotides are TGTGCCAGCAGCTTAGGAGGGGGCAGGGACGGACCCCTCCACTTT.

This rearrangement joins TRBV18 to TRBJ2-1; 9 bases match TRBD1. This CDR3 region has 16 residues. The ends lost 6 bases at V and 0 bases at J; junction bases unmatched: 6. The germline CDR1 and CDR2 sequences are KGHSH and LQKENI. The CDR3 DNA follows: TGTGCCAGCTCTGGGACAGGGTGGAGCTCCTACAATGAGCAGTTCTTC. This codes for CASSGTGWSSYNEQFF.

The chain uses TRBV4-3 and TRBJ1-2, with a possible D match to TRBD1 (6 bases). Looked up from germline, CDR1 is LGHNA and CDR2 is YSLEER. The V end lost 2 bases, the J end lost 3 bases, and 13 bases lay between the germline ends. The CDR3 is 15 amino acids. The CDR3 DNA reads TGCGCCAGCAGCCAAACAGGGTTCGGCGACTATGGCTACACCTTC. Its protein product is CASSQTGFGDYGYTF.

The chain uses TRBV6-1 and TRBJ2-7; 7 nucleotides line up with TRBD2. The CDR3 covers 13 residues. The ends lost 6 bases at V and 1 base at J; junction bases unmatched: 3. The germline gives CDR1 MNHNS, CDR2 SASEGT. CDR3 protein: CASRQAGSYEQYF. CDR3 coding DNA: TGTGCCAGCAGACAAGCGGGATCCTACGAGCAGTACTTC.

V usage is TRBV30 and J usage is TRBJ2-6; the D is unclear. Between the trimmed V and J ends, which lost 1 base and 0 bases, there was a span of 7 bases. CDR1 and CDR2 from the germline V gene are GTSNPN and SVGIG (reference sequence). The CDR3 is 15 residues long. The CDR3 bases are TGTGCCTGGAGTGCAATCAGCTCTGGGGCCAACGTCCTGACTTTC. It is translated as CAWSAISSGANVLTF. The whole variable domain, remainder taken from reference TRBV30 and TRBJ2-6, is SQTIHQWPATLVQPVGSPLSLECTVEGTSNPNLYWYRQAAGRGLQLLFYSVGIGQISSEVPQNLSASRPQDRQFILSSKKLLLSDSGFYLCAWSAISSGANVLTFGAGSRLTVL.

The chain uses TRBV18 and TRBJ1-4; a weak D match, TRBD1 (5 bases). Germline V gene sequence: CDR1 KGHSH, CDR2 LQKENI. This CDR3 has 15 residues. V lost 4 bases and J lost 3, with 12 bases in between. In DNA, the CDR3 is TGTGCCAGCTCACTTCAGGGCGCCCCTAATGAAAAACTGTTTTTT. Translated, it gives CASSLQGAPNEKLFF.

The genes are TRBV5-1 and TRBJ2-3; unclear D gene. Germline-derived CDR1 and CDR2 are SGHRS and YFSETQ. Trimming removed 4 bases from V and 0 bases from J, with 6 bases in between. The CDR3 sequence is 13 residues long. The CDR3 nucleotides read TGCGCCAGCAGCCACCAGAGCACAGATACGCAGTATTTT. Its protein is CASSHQSTDTQYF.

The table lists this clone with a few counts. The V and J genes are TRBV30 and TRBJ1-3; D is possibly TRBD1 (5 bases). CDR3 length: 15 residues. Per germline, CDR1 GTSNPN and CDR2 SVGIG (reference sequence). The V end was cut by 0 bases, the J end by 0 bases, with 9 bases between. The CDR3: CAWSVGRYSGNTIYF. The CDR3 DNA follows: TGTGCCTGGAGTGTGGGGCGCTACTCTGGAAACACCATATATTTT. The whole variable domain, filled in from reference TRBV30 and TRBJ1-3, reads SQTIHQWPATLVQPVGSPLSLECTVEGTSNPNLYWYRQAAGRGLQLLFYSVGIGQISSEVPQNLSASRPQDRQFILSSKKLLLSDSGFYLCAWSVGRYSGNTIYFGEGSWLTVV.

The chain is built from TRBV2 and TRBJ2-3; a weak D match, TRBD2 (5 bases). Germline lookup yields CDR1 SNHLY and CDR2 FYNNEI. Trimming removed 5 bases from V and 1 base from J, with 10 bases in between. The CDR3 loop spans 14 amino acids. Here the CDR3 DNA reads TGTGCCAGCAGTTTCAGCGGACGCACAGATACGCAGTATTTT. Translated, it gives CASSFSGRTDTQYF.

The V and J genes are TRBV7-8 and TRBJ1-1; D is uncertain. CDR1 and CDR2 (germline): SGHVS, FQNEAQ. With 5 bases removed from V and 1 base from J, the gap between germline ends came to 11 bases. CDR3 length equals 14 residues. The CDR3 protein is CASSVFGQNTEAFF. The CDR3 region has the DNA TGTGCCAGCAGCGTCTTTGGCCAGAACACTGAAGCTTTCTTT.